This T cell receptor beta chain appears in the sequencing data of a study of blood T cell repertoires in COVID-19 (dated by TCRdb to the early 2020s). With regard to the full study: The collaborator samples originated in the United States, Italy and Spain and spanned the acute and convalescent phases of COVID-19. The material from the prospective study consisted of cDNA or gDNA derived from T cells, B-cell-depleted T cells, or PBMCs. Deeply sampled blood TCRbeta repertoires from subjects exposed to, actively infected with, or recovered from COVID-19 were included in the dataset. The repertoires were made available in a free public database intended to serve as a resource for research on the immune response to SARS-CoV-2. Samples were obtained from the ongoing ImmuneRACE study (first 160 participants) and from about 1,300 subjects provided by 6 global collaborators. A de-identified subject ID, COVID-19 status, age in years and sex were almost always included in the sample metadata. Where HLA class I and class II types were available, the types were taken from metadata supplied by the sample provider, not from assay-based typing.

Study-level results and caveats: The amount of clinical and demographic metadata varied by source and participant and was provided uncurated.

TCRbeta CDR3 regions were amplified from genomic DNA using the immunoSEQ Assay, a bias-controlled multiplex PCR. Per the authors' processing: Within the assay, amplification of reference gene primers was used to estimate how many nucleated cells each sample contained. To quantify the absolute abundance of each unique TCRbeta CDR3 rearrangement, sequence reads were collapsed and filtered. For each sample, productive Simpson clonality was calculated by taking the square root of Simpson's diversity index across productive rearrangements. Here the immuneACCESS table is served through TCRdb, limited to in-frame sequences with V and J called. Missing clones are a known gap in these copies; in checked studies unresolved V genes cover under half, and the rest lacks a known reason. V, J and clone size are taken as reported in that table, and D and trimming were inferred from the DNA itself. This sample gives 300,000 to 500,000 clones in total; nearly 90% of them show up just once. The biggest ten clones account for approximately 2% of the sample.

With respect to this clone: Its binding antigen is unknown. It has no much larger one-base neighbor in the sample; base qualities were not kept.

CDR1 and CDR2 were assigned from the germline V gene (reference sequence) as LNHDA and SQIVND. The CDR3 starts with the cysteine, ends with the phenylalanine, and has 15 residues. Of all the DNA, just the CDR3 is kept, 45 bases in frame from base 1. V and J are truncated by 6 bases and 8 bases respectively, leaving an intervening sequence of 22 bases. Enrolling through a virtual design, the prospective study's participants ranged in age from roughly 18 to 95 years and lived across 20 to 25 United States geographic areas. In the prospective study, participants were assigned to cohorts based on the clinical history participants reported in a screening survey and a study questionnaire. Mobile phlebotomists in the prospective study collected whole blood, serum and a nasopharyngeal or oropharyngeal swab from every participant. Over a 2-month period, participants in the prospective study had the option of providing additional blood draws and questionnaires. Blood samples from the prospective study were shipped frozen or at room temperature prior to DNA extraction.

The sample consisted of PBMCs or T cells enriched from blood (not recorded which). The TCR comes from a woman aged 40 to 55 with acute COVID-19. The chain is encoded by TRBV19 joined to TRBJ1-2; tentative D gene TRBD1, with 5 bases matching. The sequenced DNA is TGTGCCAGTAGACCTAGACAGACCACTTCGAACGGCTACACCTTC. It encodes CASRPRQTTSNGYTF.